These 28 T cell receptor beta chains originate from one sample sequenced in a study of regulatory T cells in long-lasting Graves disease. Through Arm-PCR of CDR3 regions and iRepertoire HTBI primers, TCR beta libraries were built. MiXCR was run by TCRdb on the multiplex PCR reads, yielding one entry per CDR3 protein. The sample lists 700,000 or so distinct CDR3 sequences; approximately 31% were seen once. Time point: persistent/refractory GD, antithyroid drugs over 5 years with positive TRAb. PBMC-derived RNA was used for the TCR library. The sequencing here drew on peripheral blood mononuclear cells (PBMCs), taken when the disease was refractory, from a patient treated with antithyroid drugs. All receptors come from a female donor with Graves disease.

The table lists this clonotype with many counts. The chain carries TRBV28 and TRBJ1-1; no clear D. Germline V lookup: CDR1 MDHEN, CDR2 SYDVKM. The V and J ends lost 7 bases and 1 base respectively, with 4 bases between them. The CDR3 runs 11 residues. The CDR3 loop is CASTQNTEAFF. The CDR3, as DNA: TGTGCCAGCACGCAGAACACTGAAGCTTTCTTT.

The V call is TRBV20-1, the J call TRBJ1-5; 8 nucleotides match TRBD1. Germline V CDR1 and CDR2: DFQATT, SNEGSKA (reference sequence). Trimming at V came to 0 bases and at J to 6 bases, leaving 7 bases not matched to a gene. This CDR3 has 15 amino acids. CDR3 coding DNA: TGCAGTGCTAGAGATATCGGACAGGGAGGTCAGCCCCAGCATTTT. Translated: CSARDIGQGGQPQHF.

There are many counts of this clonotype. V usage is TRBV2 and J usage is TRBJ2-5; perhaps TRBD1 as D (8 bases). This CDR3 spans 15 amino acids. With 3 bases removed from V and 5 bases from J, the gap between germline ends came to 16 bases. Germline CDR1 SNHLY, CDR2 FYNNEI. The CDR3 region is CASSDPTGGGETQYF. CDR3 bases: TGTGCCAGCAGTGACCCCACAGGGGGAGGGGAGACCCAGTACTTC.

This clonotype was seen a handful of times. This chain joins TRBV5-1 and TRBJ2-7; TRBD2 matches 7 bases. The CDR3 loop spans 12 amino acids. V shed 5 bases and J 2 bases; nucleotides not matched to a gene: 1. The germline gives CDR1 SGHRS, CDR2 YFSETQ. In DNA, the CDR3 is TGCGCCAGCAGGCGGGAGCCCTACGAGCAGTACTTC. Its protein is CASRREPYEQYF.

In this sample, this clonotype turned up a few times. V usage is TRBV7-9 and J usage is TRBJ1-5, with D uncertain. The CDR3 runs to 15 residues. The germline gives CDR1 SEHNR, CDR2 FQNEAQ (reference sequence). Between the trimmed V and J ends, which lost 2 bases and 0 bases, there was a span of 8 bases. CDR3 DNA: TGTGCCAGCAGCTTAATGGGGAATAGCAATCAGCCCCAGCATTTT. Its translation is CASSLMGNSNQPQHF.

The chain couples TRBV19 to TRBJ1-1, with TRBD1 matching over 11 bases. This CDR3 has 15 residues. Germline lookup yields CDR1 LNHDA and CDR2 SQIVND (reference sequence). V dropped 7 bases and J dropped 5; count of bases not matched to a gene: 9. The CDR3 DNA reads as TGTGCCAGTAAATCGGACAGGGGGCGCGGGACTGAAGCTTTCTTT. Translated, it gives CASKSDRGRGTEAFF.

This chain uses TRBV15 with TRBJ2-7, with 10 bases identical to TRBD1. V was clipped by 0 bases and J by 5 bases; unmatched bases: 7. The V gene's germline CDR1 is LNHNV and CDR2 YYDKDF (reference sequence). The CDR3 totals 16 residues. CDR3 in DNA: TGTGCCACCAGCAGAGATCCCCGGGACAGGGGAAACGAGCAGTACTTC. Translating gives CATSRDPRDRGNEQYF.

The J gene is TRBJ2-4, the V gene TRBV20-1; D is tentatively TRBD1 or TRBD2 (6 bases each). The CDR3 runs 15 residues. The germline CDR1 and CDR2 sequences are DFQATT and SNEGSKA (reference sequence). Trimming removed 3 bases from V and 5 bases from J, with 17 bases in between. The CDR3 DNA sequence: TGCAGTGCTAGTTCGGGGGCTAAACCCGAAAACATTCAGTACTTC. Protein product: CSASSGAKPENIQYF.

This clonotype was picked up a small number of times. Mismatch with germline at one junction end may stem from a read error. The V gene is TRBV3-1, the J gene TRBJ2-4; 8 nucleotides line up with TRBD1. The CDR3 consists of 14 residues. From germline, CDR1 is LGHDT and CDR2 YNNKEL (reference sequence). In DNA, the CDR3 is TGTGCCAGCAGCCAAGTGACCGGACAGGGTCCCGTCAACTTC. This translates into CASSQVTGQGPVNF.

The chain carries TRBV5-6 and TRBJ1-2; D unresolved. Between the trimmed V and J ends, which lost 2 bases and 9 bases, there was a span of 11 bases. Germline CDR1 reads SGHDT; CDR2 reads YYEEEE. The CDR3 runs 12 residues. The CDR3 DNA sequence: TGTGCCAGCAGCTTAGGTAGGGCGAGCTACACCTTC. Its protein is CASSLGRASYTF.

This clonotype was seen only a few times. The chain joins TRBV28 to TRBJ1-1, with D unclear. The CDR3 has 15 amino acids. V lost 4 bases to trimming and J lost 2 bases, with 14 bases between them. CDR1 is MDHEN and CDR2 is SYDVKM in the germline V gene. The CDR3 nucleotides read TGTGCCAGCAGTTCCCCGGGGAACAGAAACACTGAAGCTTTCTTT. This gives the protein CASSSPGNRNTEAFF.

In regard to this clonotype: Just one base apart from a much larger clone, this may be a read error. A read error is likely, as this CDR3 ends without the conserved phenylalanine or tryptophan. The chain is built from TRBV2 and TRBJ1-1, with D unresolved. V was trimmed by 7 bases and J by 1 base, leaving 4 bases between them. CDR3 size: 11 residues. Germline V gene lookup returns CDR1 SNHLY and CDR2 FYNNEI. The CDR3 here is CASNQNTEAFL. CDR3 in DNA: TGTGCCAGCAATCAGAACACTGAAGCTTTCCTT.

The chain is built from TRBV12-5 and TRBJ1-6; D call uncertain. CDR3 length: 15 residues. From germline, CDR1 is LGHNT and CDR2 FRNRAP. Trimming cost V 6 bases and J 0 bases, with 9 bases left between them. The CDR3 reads CASGRLSSYNSPLHF. CDR3 DNA: TGTGCTAGTGGCCGTTTAAGCTCCTATAATTCACCCCTCCACTTT.

The chain links TRBV5-1 to TRBJ1-1; the D gene is possibly TRBD1 (5 bases). V lost 4 bases, J lost 1 base, and 14 bases lay in between. The V gene's germline CDR1 is SGHRS and CDR2 YFSETQ. The CDR3 runs 15 residues. This CDR3 reads CASSTGRAGNTEAFF. The CDR3 DNA follows: TGCGCCAGCAGCACCGGCAGGGCTGGGAACACTGAAGCTTTCTTT. The whole variable domain, filled in from reference TRBV5-1 and TRBJ1-1, reads KAGVTQTPRYLIKTRGQQVTLSCSPISGHRSVSWYQQTPGQGLQFLFEYFSETQRNKGNFPGRFSGRQFSNSRSEMNVSTLELGDSALYLCASSTGRAGNTEAFFGQGTRLTVV.

Remarks on this clonotype: A much more abundant neighbour one base away suggests this may be a read error. The CDR3: CAISRQGNTEASF. The CDR3 DNA sequence: TGTGCCATCAGTCGACAGGGGAACACTGAAGCTTCCTTT. The rearrangement joins TRBV10-3 to TRBJ1-1, with 8 bases aligning to TRBD1. This CDR3 has 13 amino acids. Germline V gives CDR1 ENHRY, CDR2 SYGVKD.

This clonotype came up a few times. The rearrangement uses TRBV12-3 or TRBV12-4 and TRBJ1-6; 9 bases line up with TRBD1. With V trimmed by 0 bases and J by 7 bases, 7 bases remained unmatched. The CDR3 has 17 residues. The CDR3: CASSLASTGGSNSPLHF. In DNA, the CDR3 is TGTGCCAGCAGTTTAGCATCCACAGGGGGCTCGAATTCACCCCTCCACTTT.

This clonotype has ten or more counts. This chain's CDR3 is CASSVSLASGELFF. The DNA of the CDR3 is TGTGCCAGCAGTGTATCACTAGCGTCCGGGGAGCTGTTTTTT. The rearrangement joins TRBV6-1 to TRBJ2-2; 7 bases align to TRBD2. The germline CDR1 and CDR2 sequences are MNHNS and SASEGT. This CDR3 is built from 14 residues. Trimming at V came to 4 bases and at J to 6 bases, leaving 5 bases not matched to a gene.

About this clonotype itself: One end of the junction fails to match germline, which may point to a read error. The chain joins TRBV6-5 to TRBJ1-4; D not certain. The CDR3 is made up of 15 amino acids. CDR1 and CDR2 (germline): MNHEY, SVGAGI. The CDR3 coding sequence is TGTGCCAGCAGCTACTTGGGCGTGGGGAATGAAAAACTGTTTTTT. Its translation is CASSYLGVGNEKLFF.

The chain combines TRBV3-1 with TRBJ2-2, with D perhaps assigned TRBD1 or TRBD2 (5 bases each). Per the germline V gene, CDR1 is LGHDT and CDR2 is YNNKEL (reference sequence). V dropped 2 bases and J dropped 6 bases, with 10 bases sitting between them. This CDR3 contains 14 residues. In DNA, the CDR3 is TGTGCCAGCAGCCAATCGGGGCGGGCCGGGGAGCTGTTTTTT. It is translated as CASSQSGRAGELFF.

In its sample, this clonotype was seen many times. The rearrangement joins TRBV28 to TRBJ1-6; D unresolved. Germline V gives CDR1 MDHEN, CDR2 SYDVKM. The CDR3 loop spans 14 amino acids. V was trimmed by 1 base and J by 5 bases, leaving 6 bases between them. The CDR3 coding sequence is TGTGCCAGCAGTTTATCTCAGAATAATTCACCCCTCCACTTT. Translated: CASSLSQNNSPLHF.

Many counts were recorded for this clonotype. Written as DNA, the CDR3 is TGTGCCAGCAGTTTAGCGGGGGTCGACGGCTACACCTTC. Its translation: CASSLAGVDGYTF. The V call is TRBV6-2 or TRBV6-3, the J call TRBJ1-2; D may be TRBD1 (5 bases). V dropped 4 bases and J dropped 8 bases, with 14 bases sitting between them. Germline CDR1 reads MNHEY; CDR2 reads SVGEGT. The CDR3 has 13 residues.

The V call is TRBV12-3 or TRBV12-4, the J call TRBJ2-3; no firm D call. The CDR3 loop spans 15 amino acids. V lost 6 bases and J 3 bases, leaving 16 bases between the germline ends. In DNA, the CDR3 is TGTGCCAGCAGCTCCCACGTCGGTTTGACAGATACGCAGTATTTT. It specifies CASSSHVGLTDTQYF.

This clonotype was recorded a few times. The chain joins TRBV10-3 to TRBJ1-5; D call uncertain. In germline, CDR1 is ENHRY, CDR2 SYGVKD. The CDR3 length is 15 residues. V lost 4 bases, J lost 0 bases, and 10 bases lay in between. Here the CDR3 DNA reads TGTGCCATCAGTGCGGCGGATTATAGCAATCAGCCCCAGCATTTT. Amino acid sequence: CAISAADYSNQPQHF.

This clonotype was found many times. The V call is TRBV7-2, the J call TRBJ2-7; D gene unclear. CDR1 is SGHTA and CDR2 is FQGNSA in the germline V gene. The CDR3 has 11 residues. V was cut by 5 bases and J by 3 bases, with 5 bases left in between. In DNA, the CDR3 is TGTGCCAGCAGCCCGCTCTACGAGCAGTACTTC. Encoded protein: CASSPLYEQYF.

This clonotype was seen a few times. This sequence joins TRBV3-1 and TRBJ1-4; the D gene is possibly TRBD1 (6 bases). V dropped 2 bases and J dropped 8 bases, with 18 bases sitting between them. Looked up from germline, CDR1 is LGHDT and CDR2 is YNNKEL (reference sequence). The CDR3 is made up of 16 amino acids. The CDR3 loop reads CASSQNDRISQEKLFF. CDR3 DNA: TGTGCCAGCAGCCAAAACGACAGGATCTCTCAGGAAAAACTGTTTTTT. Combining the CDR3 with reference TRBV3-1 and TRBJ1-4 gives the whole variable domain DTAVSQTPKYLVTQMGNDKSIKCEQNLGHDTMYWYKQDSKKFLKIMFSYNNKELIINETVPNRFSPKSPDKAHLNLHINSLELGDSAVYFCASSQNDRISQEKLFFGSGTQLSVL.

This clonotype was observed many times. The chain carries TRBV5-5 and TRBJ2-7, with no clear D. V was trimmed by 3 bases and J by 2 bases, leaving 9 bases between them. Germline V gives CDR1 SGHKS, CDR2 YYEKEE (reference sequence). The CDR3 loop spans 13 amino acids. CDR3 coding DNA: TGTGCCAGCAGCTCCAGCCAGACCTACGAGCAGTACTTC. Its protein product is CASSSSQTYEQYF.

The chain has TRBV5-4 and TRBJ1-1; D gene unclear. This CDR3 contains 15 residues. The V end was cut by 1 base, the J end by 5 bases, with 15 bases between. The germline CDR1 and CDR2 sequences are SGHNT and YYREEE (reference sequence). CDR3 DNA sequence: TGTGCCAGCAGCTTGAACGCGGGTAGGTGGACTGAAGCTTTCTTT. Amino acid sequence: CASSLNAGRWTEAFF.

The chain employs TRBV28 and TRBJ2-4, with D hard to call. Per germline, CDR1 MDHEN and CDR2 SYDVKM. Trimming removed 3 bases at V and 5 bases at J, with 5 bases between. The CDR3 runs to 12 residues. CDR3 residues: CASSFAQNIQYF. As DNA, the CDR3 is TGTGCCAGCAGTTTCGCTCAAAACATTCAGTACTTC.